This T cell receptor (beta chain) was documented in a study of cytomegalovirus exposure and HLA in healthy donors. This CDR3 has 14 residues. The V and J ends lost 4 bases and 7 bases, in that order; junction bases with no gene match: 7. Germline CDR1 SNHLY, CDR2 FYNNEI. A note on this clone: Its cognate antigen is unknown.

Study observations and caveats: In an earlier analysis, in 620 or so donors, most V segments appeared productive either ~87% or ~30% of the time.

The primer mix had 60 Vbeta and 13 Jbeta primers. The repertoire was sequenced with immunoSEQ multiplex PCR; TCRdb's copy has only in-frame clones and lacks some. The sample has about 50,000 clones, about 77% seen once. The TCR sequence derives from a woman between 40 and 55 years old in good health and CMV-seropositive. Sequencing was done on a sample of PBMCs. The chain couples TRBV2 to TRBJ2-3; 8 positions agree with TRBD2. CDR3 DNA: TGTGCCAGCAGTGTCGGGGGGGGACTAAATACGCAGTATTTT. It encodes CASSVGGGLNTQYF.